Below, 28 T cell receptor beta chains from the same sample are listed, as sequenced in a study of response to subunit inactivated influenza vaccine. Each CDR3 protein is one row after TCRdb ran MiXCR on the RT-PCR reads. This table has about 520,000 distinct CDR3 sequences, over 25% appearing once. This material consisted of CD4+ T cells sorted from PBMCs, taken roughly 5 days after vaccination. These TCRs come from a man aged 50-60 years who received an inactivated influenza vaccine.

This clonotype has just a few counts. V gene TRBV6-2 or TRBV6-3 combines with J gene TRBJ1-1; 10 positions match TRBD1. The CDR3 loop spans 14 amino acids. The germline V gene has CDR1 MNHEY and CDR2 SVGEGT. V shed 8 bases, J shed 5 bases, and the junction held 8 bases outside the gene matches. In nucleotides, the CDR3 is TGTGCCAGCGGAAAGGACAGGGGGTTTACTGAAGCTTTCTTT. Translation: CASGKDRGFTEAFF.

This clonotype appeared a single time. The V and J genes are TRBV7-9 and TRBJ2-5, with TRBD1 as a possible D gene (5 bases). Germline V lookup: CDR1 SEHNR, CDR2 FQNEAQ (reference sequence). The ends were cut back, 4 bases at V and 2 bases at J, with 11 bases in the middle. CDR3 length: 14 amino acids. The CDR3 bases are TGTGCCAGCAGCTCCGCAGGGATTCAAGAGACCCAGTACTTC. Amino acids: CASSSAGIQETQYF.

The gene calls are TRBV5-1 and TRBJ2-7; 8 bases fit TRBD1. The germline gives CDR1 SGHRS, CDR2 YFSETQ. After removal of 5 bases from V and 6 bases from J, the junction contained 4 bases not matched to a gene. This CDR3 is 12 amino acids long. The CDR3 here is CASRHDRGEQYF. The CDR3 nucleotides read TGCGCCAGCAGACACGACAGGGGCGAGCAGTACTTC.

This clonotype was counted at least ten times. Written as DNA, the CDR3 is TGCGCCAGCAGCTGGAGTCCGGCCGGGGAGCTGTTTTTT. This codes for CASSWSPAGELFF. The rearrangement links TRBV5-1 to TRBJ2-2; D ambiguous. Deletions cut 3 bases from V and 6 bases from J, with 9 bases between. Germline-derived CDR1 and CDR2 are SGHRS and YFSETQ. This CDR3 comprises 13 residues.

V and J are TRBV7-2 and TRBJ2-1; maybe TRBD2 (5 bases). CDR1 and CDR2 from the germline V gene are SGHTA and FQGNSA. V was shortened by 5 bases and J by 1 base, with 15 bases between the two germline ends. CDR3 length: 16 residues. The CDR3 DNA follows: TGTGCCAGCAGCGACCGAGGGATTAGGTCCTACAATGAGCAGTTCTTC. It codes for CASSDRGIRSYNEQFF.

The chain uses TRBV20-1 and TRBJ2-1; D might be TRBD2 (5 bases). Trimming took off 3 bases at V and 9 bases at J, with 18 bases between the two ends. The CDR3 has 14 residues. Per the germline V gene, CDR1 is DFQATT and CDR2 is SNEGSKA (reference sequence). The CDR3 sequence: CSASVGRLGAEQFF. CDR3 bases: TGCAGTGCTAGCGTGGGCCGGTTGGGAGCTGAGCAGTTCTTC.

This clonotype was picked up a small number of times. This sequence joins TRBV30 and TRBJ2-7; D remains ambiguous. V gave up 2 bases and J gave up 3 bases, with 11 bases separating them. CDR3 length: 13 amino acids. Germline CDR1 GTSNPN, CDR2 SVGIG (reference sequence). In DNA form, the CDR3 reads TGTGCCTGGAGTAACCAGGAACACTACGAGCAGTACTTC. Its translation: CAWSNQEHYEQYF.

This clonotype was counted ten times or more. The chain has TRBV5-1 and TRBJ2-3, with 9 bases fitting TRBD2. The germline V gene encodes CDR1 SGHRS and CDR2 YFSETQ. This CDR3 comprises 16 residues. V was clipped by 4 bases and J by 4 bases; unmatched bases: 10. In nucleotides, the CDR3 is TGCGCCAGCAGCACGGGAGCGGGGGGAACCGCAGATACGCAGTATTTT. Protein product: CASSTGAGGTADTQYF.

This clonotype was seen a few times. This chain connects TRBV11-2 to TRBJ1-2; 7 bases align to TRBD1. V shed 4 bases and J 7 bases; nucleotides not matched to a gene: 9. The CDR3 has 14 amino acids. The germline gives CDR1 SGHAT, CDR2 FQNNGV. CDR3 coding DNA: TGTGCCAGCAGCTCGGGACAGTCGTGGTCTGGCTACACCTTC. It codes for CASSSGQSWSGYTF.

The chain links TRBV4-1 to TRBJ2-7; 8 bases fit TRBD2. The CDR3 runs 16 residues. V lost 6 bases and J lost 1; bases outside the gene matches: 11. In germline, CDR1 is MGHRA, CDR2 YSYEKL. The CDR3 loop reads CASRRESGSRSYEQYF. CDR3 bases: TGCGCCAGCAGAAGGGAAAGCGGGAGTCGGTCCTACGAGCAGTACTTC.

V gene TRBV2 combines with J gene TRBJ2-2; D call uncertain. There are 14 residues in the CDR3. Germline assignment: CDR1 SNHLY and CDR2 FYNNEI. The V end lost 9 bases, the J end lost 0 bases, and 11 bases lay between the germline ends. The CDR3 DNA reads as TGTGCCAGTATGGGCCTAGCGAACACCGGGGAGCTGTTTTTT. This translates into CASMGLANTGELFF. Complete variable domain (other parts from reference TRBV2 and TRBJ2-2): EPEVTQTPSHQVTQMGQEVILRCVPISNHLYFYWYRQILGQKVEFLVSFYNNEISEKSEIFDDQFSVERPDGSNFTLKIRSTKLEDSAMYFCASMGLANTGELFFGEGSRLTVL.

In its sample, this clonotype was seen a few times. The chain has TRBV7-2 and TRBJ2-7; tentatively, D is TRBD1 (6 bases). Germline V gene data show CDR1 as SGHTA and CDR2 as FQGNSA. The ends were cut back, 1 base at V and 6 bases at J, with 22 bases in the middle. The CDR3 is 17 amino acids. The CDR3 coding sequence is TGTGCCAGCAGCTTAGTAGGTGGGGGCCTTTTACCGGCCGAGCAGTACTTC. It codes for CASSLVGGGLLPAEQYF.

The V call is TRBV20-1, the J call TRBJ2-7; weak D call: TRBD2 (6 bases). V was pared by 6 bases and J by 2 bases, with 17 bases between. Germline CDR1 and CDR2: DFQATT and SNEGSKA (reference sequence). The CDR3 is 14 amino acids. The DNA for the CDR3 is TGCAGTGCAGCCACCGGGACTTCTACCTACGAGCAGTACTTC. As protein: CSAATGTSTYEQYF.

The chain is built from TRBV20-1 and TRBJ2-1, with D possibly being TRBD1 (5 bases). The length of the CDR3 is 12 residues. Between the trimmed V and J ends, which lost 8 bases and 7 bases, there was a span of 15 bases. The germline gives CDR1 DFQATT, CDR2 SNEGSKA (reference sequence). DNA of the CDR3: TGCAGTCAGAATAAGGGGATGAATGAGCAGTTCTTC. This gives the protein CSQNKGMNEQFF.

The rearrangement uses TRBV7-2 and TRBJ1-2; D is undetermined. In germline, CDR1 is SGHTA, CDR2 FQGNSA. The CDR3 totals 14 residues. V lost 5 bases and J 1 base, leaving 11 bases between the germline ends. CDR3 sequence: CASSPLPLNYGYTF. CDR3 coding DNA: TGTGCCAGCAGCCCCCTCCCCCTTAACTATGGCTACACCTTC.

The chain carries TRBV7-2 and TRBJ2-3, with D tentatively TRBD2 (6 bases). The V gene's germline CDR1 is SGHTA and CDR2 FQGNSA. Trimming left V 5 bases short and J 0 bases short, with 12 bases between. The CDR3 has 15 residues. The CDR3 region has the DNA TGTGCCAGCAGCCTCAGACTAGTGAGCACAGATACGCAGTATTTT. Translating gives CASSLRLVSTDTQYF.

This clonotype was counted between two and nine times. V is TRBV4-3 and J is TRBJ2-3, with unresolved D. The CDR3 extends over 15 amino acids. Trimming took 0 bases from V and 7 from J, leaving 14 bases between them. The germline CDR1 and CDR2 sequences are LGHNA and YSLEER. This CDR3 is CASSQDLGFRNTQYF. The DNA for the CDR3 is TGCGCCAGCAGCCAAGATTTGGGATTTAGAAATACGCAGTATTTT.

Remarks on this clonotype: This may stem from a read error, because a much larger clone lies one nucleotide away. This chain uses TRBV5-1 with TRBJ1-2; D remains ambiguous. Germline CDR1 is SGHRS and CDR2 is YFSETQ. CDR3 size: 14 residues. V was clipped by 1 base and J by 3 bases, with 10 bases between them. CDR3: CASSLSGSDYGYTF. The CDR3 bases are TGCGCCAGCAGCTTGTCCGGGAGCGACTATGGCTACACCTTC.

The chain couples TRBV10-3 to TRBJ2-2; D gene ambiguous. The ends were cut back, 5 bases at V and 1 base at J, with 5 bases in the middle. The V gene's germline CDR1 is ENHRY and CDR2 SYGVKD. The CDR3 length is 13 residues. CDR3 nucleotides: TGTGCCATCAGTCGACAGAACACCGGGGAGCTGTTTTTT. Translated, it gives CAISRQNTGELFF.

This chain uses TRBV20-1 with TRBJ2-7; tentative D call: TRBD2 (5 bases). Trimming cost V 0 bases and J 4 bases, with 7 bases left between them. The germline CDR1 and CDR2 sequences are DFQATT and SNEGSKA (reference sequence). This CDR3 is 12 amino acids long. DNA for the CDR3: TGCAGTGCTAGAGAACTAGTTTACGAGCAGTACTTC. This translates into CSARELVYEQYF.

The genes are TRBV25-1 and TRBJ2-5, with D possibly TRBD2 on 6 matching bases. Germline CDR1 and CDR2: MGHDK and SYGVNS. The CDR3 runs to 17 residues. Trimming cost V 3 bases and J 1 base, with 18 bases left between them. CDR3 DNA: TGTGCCAGCAGTGATAGGAGGGGACTCAGCACCCAAGAGACCCAGTACTTC. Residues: CASSDRRGLSTQETQYF.

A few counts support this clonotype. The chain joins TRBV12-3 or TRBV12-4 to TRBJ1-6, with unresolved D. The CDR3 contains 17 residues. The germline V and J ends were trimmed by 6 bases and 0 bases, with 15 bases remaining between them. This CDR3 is CASRPYLASSYNSPLHF. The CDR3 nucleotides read TGTGCCAGCAGGCCCTATCTAGCTAGCTCCTATAATTCACCCCTCCACTTT.

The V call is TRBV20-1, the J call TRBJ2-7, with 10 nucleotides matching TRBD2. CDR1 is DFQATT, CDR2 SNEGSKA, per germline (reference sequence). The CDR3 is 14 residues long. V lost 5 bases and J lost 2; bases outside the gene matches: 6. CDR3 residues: CSAVGTSDTYEQYF. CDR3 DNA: TGCAGTGCTGTCGGGACTAGCGACACCTACGAGCAGTACTTC.

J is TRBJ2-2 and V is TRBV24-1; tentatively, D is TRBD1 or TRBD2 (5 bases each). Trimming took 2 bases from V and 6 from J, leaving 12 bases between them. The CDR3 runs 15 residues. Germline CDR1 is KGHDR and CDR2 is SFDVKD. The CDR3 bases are TGTGCCACCAGTGATTGGAAGGGACGTTCCGGGGAGCTGTTTTTT. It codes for CATSDWKGRSGELFF.

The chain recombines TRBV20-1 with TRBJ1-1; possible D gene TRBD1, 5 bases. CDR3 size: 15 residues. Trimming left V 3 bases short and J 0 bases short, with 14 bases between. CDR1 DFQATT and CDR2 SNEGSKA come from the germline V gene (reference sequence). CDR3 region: CSASTGSRLNTEAFF. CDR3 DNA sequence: TGCAGTGCTAGTACAGGCAGTCGGCTGAACACTGAAGCTTTCTTT.

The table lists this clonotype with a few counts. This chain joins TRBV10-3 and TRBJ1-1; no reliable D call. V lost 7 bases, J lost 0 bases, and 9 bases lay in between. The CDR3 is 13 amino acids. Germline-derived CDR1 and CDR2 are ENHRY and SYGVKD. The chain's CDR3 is CAITPNMNTEAFF. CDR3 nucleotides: TGTGCCATCACCCCCAACATGAACACTGAAGCTTTCTTT.

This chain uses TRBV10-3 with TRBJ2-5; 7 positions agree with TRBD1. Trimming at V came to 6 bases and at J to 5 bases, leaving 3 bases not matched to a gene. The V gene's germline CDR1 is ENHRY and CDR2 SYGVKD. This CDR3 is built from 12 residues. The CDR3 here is CAIRGQEETQYF. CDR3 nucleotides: TGTGCCATCAGAGGACAGGAGGAGACCCAGTACTTC.

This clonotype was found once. The CDR3 loop reads CASRQGGRANTGELFF. The CDR3 DNA reads TGTGCCAGCAGGCAGGGAGGGAGGGCGAACACCGGGGAGCTGTTTTTT. The V call is TRBV11-2, the J call TRBJ2-2; 7 bases are a match to TRBD2. Germline assignment: CDR1 SGHAT and CDR2 FQNNGV. V lost 6 bases to trimming and J lost 0 bases; unmatched junction nucleotides: 7. The CDR3 loop spans 16 amino acids. The variable domain in full, completed from reference TRBV11-2 and TRBJ2-2, reads EAGVAQSPRYKIIEKRQSVAFWCNPISGHATLYWYQQILGQGPKLLIQFQNNGVVDDSQLPKDRFSAERLKGVDSTLKIQPAKLEDSAVYLCASRQGGRANTGELFFGEGSRLTVL.